One T cell receptor (beta chain) is described in this entry. Germline CDR1 KGHDR, CDR2 SFDVKD. V lost 4 bases and J lost 4; bases outside the gene matches: 10. CDR3 length: 16 amino acids. The protocol was immunoSEQ multiplex PCR, while the TCRdb copy is restricted to in-frame clones and leaves out a portion. There are fewer than 400,000 clones in the sample; approximately 91% occur only once, and about 4% lies in the top ten. These data originate in a study of blood T cell repertoires in COVID-19. The chain recombines TRBV24-1 with TRBJ2-5; TRBD1 matches 8 bases. This receptor was taken from a young woman who had been exposed to COVID-19. Specimen: PBMCs or T cells enriched from blood (not recorded which). The CDR3 region has the DNA TGTGCCACCAGTGACCGAGGACAGGGCGTGGGAGAGACCCAGTACTTC. It yields the protein CATSDRGQGVGETQYF.